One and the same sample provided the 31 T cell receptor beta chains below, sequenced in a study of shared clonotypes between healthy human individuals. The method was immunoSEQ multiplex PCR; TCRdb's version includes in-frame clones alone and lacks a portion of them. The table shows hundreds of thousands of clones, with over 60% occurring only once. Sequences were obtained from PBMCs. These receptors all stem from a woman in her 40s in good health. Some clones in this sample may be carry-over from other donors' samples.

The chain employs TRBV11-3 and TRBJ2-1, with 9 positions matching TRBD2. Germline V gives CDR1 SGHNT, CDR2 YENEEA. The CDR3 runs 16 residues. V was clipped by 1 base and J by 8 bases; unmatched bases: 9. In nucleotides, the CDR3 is TGTGCCAGCAGCTTAGGAAGGACTAGCGACCCTGATGAGCAGTTCTTC. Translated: CASSLGRTSDPDEQFF.

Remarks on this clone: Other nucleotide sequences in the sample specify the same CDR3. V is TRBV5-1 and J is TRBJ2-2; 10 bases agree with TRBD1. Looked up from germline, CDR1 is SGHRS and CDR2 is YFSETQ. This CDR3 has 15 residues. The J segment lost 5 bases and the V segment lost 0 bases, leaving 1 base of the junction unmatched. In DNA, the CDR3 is TGCGCCAGCAGCTTGGGACAGGGGGCGACCGGGGAGCTGTTTTTT. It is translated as CASSLGQGATGELFF.

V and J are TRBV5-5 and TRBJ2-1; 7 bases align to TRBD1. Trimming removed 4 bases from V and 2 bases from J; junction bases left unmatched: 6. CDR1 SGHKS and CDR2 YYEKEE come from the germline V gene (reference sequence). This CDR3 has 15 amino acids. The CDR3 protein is CASSPEGQTYNEQFF. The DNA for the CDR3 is TGTGCCAGCAGCCCCGAGGGACAGACCTACAATGAGCAGTTCTTC.

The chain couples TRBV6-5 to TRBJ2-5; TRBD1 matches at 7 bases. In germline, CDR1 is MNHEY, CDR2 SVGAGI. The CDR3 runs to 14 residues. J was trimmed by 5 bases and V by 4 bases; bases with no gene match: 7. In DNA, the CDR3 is TGTGCCAGCAGTTTTACAGGGGCTGTGGAGACCCAGTACTTC. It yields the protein CASSFTGAVETQYF.

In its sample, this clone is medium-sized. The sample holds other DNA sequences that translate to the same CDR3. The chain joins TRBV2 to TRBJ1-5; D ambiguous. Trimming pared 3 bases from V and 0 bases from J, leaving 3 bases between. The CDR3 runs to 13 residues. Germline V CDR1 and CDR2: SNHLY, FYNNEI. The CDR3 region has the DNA TGTGCCAGCAGTGACATTAGCAATCAGCCCCAGCATTTT. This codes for CASSDISNQPQHF. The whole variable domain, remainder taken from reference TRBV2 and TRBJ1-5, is EPEVTQTPSHQVTQMGQEVILRCVPISNHLYFYWYRQILGQKVEFLVSFYNNEISEKSEIFDDQFSVERPDGSNFTLKIRSTKLEDSAMYFCASSDISNQPQHFGDGTRLSIL.

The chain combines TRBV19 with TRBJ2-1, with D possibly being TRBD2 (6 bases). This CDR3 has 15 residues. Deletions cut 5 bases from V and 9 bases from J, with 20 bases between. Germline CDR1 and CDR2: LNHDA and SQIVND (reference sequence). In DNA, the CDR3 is TGTGCCAGTAGTTTCCCGGGAGAATCGGTTGGTGAGCAGTTCTTC. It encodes CASSFPGESVGEQFF. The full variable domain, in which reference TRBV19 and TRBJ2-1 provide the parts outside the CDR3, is DGGITQSPKYLFRKEGQNVTLSCEQNLNHDAMYWYRQDPGQGLRLIYYSQIVNDFQKGDIAEGYSVSREKKESFPLTVTSAQKNPTAFYLCASSFPGESVGEQFFGPGTRLTVL.

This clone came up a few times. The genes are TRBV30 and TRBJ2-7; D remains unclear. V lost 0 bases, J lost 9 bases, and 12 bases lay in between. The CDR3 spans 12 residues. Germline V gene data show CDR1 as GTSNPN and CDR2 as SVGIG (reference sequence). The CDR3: CAWSVFSSLQYF. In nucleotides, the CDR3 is TGTGCCTGGAGTGTATTCTCCTCATTGCAGTACTTC.

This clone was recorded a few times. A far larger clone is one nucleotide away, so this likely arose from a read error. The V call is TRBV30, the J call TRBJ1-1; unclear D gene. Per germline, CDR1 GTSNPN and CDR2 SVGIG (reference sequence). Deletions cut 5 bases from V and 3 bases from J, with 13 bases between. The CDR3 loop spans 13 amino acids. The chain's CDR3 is CAWDWNMDTEAFF. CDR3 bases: TGTGCCTGGGACTGGAACATGGACACTGAAGCTTTCTTT.

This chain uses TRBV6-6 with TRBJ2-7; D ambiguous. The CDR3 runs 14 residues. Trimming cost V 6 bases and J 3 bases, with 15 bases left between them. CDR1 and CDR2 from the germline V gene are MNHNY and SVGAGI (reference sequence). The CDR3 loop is CASSAPDSSYEQYF. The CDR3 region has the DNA TGTGCCAGCAGCGCCCCAGACTCCAGCTACGAGCAGTACTTC.

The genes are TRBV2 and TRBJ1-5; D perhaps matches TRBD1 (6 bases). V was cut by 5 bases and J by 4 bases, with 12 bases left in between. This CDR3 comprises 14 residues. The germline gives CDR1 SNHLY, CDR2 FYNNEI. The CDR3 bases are TGTGCCAGCAGTACACAGGGAGCTAATCAGCCCCAGCATTTT. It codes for CASSTQGANQPQHF.

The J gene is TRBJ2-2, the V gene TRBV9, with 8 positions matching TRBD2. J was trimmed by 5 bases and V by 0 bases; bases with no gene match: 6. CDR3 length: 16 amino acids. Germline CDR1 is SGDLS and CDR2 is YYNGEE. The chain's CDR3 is CASSVGVERGTGELFF. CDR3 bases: TGTGCCAGCAGCGTAGGAGTCGAGCGGGGGACCGGGGAGCTGTTTTTT. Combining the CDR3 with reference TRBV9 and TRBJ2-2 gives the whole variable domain DSGVTQTPKHLITATGQRVTLRCSPRSGDLSVYWYQQSLDQGLQFLIQYYNGEERAKGNILERFSAQQFPDLHSELNLSSLELGDSALYFCASSVGVERGTGELFFGEGSRLTVL.

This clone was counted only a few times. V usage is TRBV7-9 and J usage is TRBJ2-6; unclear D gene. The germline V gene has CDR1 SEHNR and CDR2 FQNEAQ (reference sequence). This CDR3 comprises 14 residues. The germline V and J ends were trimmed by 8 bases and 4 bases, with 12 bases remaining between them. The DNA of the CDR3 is TGTGCCAGCCCTCCTTGGAAGGGGGCCAACGTCCTGACTTTC. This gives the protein CASPPWKGANVLTF.

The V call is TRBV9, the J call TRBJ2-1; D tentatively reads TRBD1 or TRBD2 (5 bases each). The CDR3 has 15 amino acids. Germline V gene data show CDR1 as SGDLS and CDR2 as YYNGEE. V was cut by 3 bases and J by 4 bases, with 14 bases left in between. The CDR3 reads CASSDGDPGYNEQFF. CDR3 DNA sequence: TGTGCCAGCAGCGACGGGGACCCTGGATACAATGAGCAGTTCTTC.

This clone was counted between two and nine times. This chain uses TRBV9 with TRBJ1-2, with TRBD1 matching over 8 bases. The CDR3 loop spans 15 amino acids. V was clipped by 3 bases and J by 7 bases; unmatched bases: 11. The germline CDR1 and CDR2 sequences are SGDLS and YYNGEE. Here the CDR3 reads CASSEAPDRVSGYTF. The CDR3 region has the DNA TGTGCCAGCAGCGAGGCCCCGGACAGGGTATCTGGCTACACCTTC.

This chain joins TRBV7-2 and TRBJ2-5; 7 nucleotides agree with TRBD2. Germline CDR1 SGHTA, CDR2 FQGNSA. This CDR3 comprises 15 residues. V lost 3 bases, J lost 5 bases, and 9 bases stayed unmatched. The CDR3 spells CASSFTGGSRETQYF. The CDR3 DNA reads TGTGCCAGCAGCTTTACTGGCGGGAGCCGGGAGACCCAGTACTTC.

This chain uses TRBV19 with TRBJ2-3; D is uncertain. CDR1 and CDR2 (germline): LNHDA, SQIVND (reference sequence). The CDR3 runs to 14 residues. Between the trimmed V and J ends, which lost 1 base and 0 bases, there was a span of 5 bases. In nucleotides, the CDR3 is TGTGCCAGTAGTATAGTTGGTAGCACAGATACGCAGTATTTT. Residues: CASSIVGSTDTQYF.

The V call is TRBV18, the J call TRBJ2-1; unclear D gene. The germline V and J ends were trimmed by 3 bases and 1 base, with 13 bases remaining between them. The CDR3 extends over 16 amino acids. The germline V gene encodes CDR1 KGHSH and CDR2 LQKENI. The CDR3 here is CASSPKGLQSYNEQFF. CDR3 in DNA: TGTGCCAGCTCACCTAAGGGTCTGCAGTCCTACAATGAGCAGTTCTTC.

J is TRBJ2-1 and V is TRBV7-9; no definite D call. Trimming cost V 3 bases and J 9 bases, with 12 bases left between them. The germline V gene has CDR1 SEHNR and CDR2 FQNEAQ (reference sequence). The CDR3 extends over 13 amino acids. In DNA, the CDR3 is TGTGCCAGCAGCTTTGTTGCAGTTCGTGAGCAGTTCTTC. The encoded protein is CASSFVAVREQFF. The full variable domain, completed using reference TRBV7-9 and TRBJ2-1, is DTGVSQNPRHKITKRGQNVTFRCDPISEHNRLYWYRQTLGQGPEFLTYFQNEAQLEKSRLLSDRFSAERPKGSFSTLEIQRTEQGDSAMYLCASSFVAVREQFFGPGTRLTVL.

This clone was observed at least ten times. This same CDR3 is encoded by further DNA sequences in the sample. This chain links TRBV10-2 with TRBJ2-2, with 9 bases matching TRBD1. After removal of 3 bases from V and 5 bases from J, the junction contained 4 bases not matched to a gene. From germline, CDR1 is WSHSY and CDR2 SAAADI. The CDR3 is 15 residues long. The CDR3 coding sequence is TGCGCCAGCAGTGACGGGACAGGGAGGACCGGGGAGCTGTTTTTT. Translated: CASSDGTGRTGELFF.

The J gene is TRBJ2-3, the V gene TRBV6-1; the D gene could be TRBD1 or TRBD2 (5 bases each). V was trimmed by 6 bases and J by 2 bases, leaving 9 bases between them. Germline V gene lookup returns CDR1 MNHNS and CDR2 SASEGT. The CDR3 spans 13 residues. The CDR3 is CASSQGTTDTQYF. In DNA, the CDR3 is TGTGCCAGCAGCCAAGGGACCACAGATACGCAGTATTTT.

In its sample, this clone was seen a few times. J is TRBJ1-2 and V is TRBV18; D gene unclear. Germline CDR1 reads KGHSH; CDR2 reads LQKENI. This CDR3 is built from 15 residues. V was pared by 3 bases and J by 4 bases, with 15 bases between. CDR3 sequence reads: CASSPPSLESYGYTF. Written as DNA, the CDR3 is TGTGCCAGCTCACCTCCTTCTCTCGAGTCCTATGGCTACACCTTC.

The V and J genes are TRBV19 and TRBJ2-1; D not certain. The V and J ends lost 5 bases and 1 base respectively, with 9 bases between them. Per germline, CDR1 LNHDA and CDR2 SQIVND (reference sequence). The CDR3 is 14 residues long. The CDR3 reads CASSYHQSYNEQFF. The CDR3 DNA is TGTGCCAGTAGTTACCACCAATCCTACAATGAGCAGTTCTTC. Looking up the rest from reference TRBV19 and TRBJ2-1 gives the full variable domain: DGGITQSPKYLFRKEGQNVTLSCEQNLNHDAMYWYRQDPGQGLRLIYYSQIVNDFQKGDIAEGYSVSREKKESFPLTVTSAQKNPTAFYLCASSYHQSYNEQFFGPGTRLTVL.

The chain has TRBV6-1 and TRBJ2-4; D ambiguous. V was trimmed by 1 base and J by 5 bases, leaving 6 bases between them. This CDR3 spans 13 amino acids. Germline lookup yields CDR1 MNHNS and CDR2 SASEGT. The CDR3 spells CASSEGPQNIQYF. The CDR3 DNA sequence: TGTGCCAGCAGTGAAGGGCCCCAAAACATTCAGTACTTC.

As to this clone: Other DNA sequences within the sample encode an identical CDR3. The CDR3 loop is CASSSGTTYEQYF. CDR3 DNA sequence: TGTGCCAGCAGCTCCGGGACTACCTACGAGCAGTACTTC. V usage is TRBV11-1 and J usage is TRBJ2-7; 7 bases line up with TRBD2. The CDR3 covers 13 residues. V gave up 4 bases and J gave up 2 bases; unmatched junction bases: 2. The germline V gene has CDR1 SGHAT and CDR2 FQDESV (reference sequence).

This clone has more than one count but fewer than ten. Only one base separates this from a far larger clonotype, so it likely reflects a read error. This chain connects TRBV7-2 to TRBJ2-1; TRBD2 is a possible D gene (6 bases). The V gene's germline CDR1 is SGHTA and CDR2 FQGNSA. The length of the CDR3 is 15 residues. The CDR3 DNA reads TGTGCCAGCAGTACTTCTACGGGAGTTTACAGTGAGCAGTTCTTC. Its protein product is CASSTSTGVYSEQFF.

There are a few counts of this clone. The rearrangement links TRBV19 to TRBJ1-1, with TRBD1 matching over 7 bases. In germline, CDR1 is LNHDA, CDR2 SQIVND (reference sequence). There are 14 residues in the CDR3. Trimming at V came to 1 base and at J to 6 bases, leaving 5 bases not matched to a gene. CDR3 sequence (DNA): TGTGCCAGTAGTATAGGACAGGGAGGGGCTGAAGCTTTCTTT. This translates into CASSIGQGGAEAFF. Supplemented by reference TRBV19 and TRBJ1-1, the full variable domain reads DGGITQSPKYLFRKEGQNVTLSCEQNLNHDAMYWYRQDPGQGLRLIYYSQIVNDFQKGDIAEGYSVSREKKESFPLTVTSAQKNPTAFYLCASSIGQGGAEAFFGQGTRLTVV.

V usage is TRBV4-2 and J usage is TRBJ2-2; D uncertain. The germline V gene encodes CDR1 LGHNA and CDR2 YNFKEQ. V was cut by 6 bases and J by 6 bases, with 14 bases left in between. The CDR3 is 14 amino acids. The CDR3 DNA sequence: TGTGCCAGCAGACACTCATTAGGGCCCGGGGAGCTGTTTTTT. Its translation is CASRHSLGPGELFF.

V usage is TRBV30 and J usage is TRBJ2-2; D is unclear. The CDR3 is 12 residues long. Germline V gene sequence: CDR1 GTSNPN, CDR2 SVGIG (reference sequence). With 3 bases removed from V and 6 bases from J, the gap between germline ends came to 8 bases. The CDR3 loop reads CAWSYGSGELFF. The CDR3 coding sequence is TGTGCCTGGAGCTACGGGTCCGGGGAGCTGTTTTTT.

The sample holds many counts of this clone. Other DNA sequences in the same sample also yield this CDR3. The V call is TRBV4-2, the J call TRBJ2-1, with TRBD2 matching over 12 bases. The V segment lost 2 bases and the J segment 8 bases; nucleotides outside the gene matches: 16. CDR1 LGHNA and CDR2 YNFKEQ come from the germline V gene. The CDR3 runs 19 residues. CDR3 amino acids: CASSQWTGVASGRADEQFF. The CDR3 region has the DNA TGTGCCAGCAGCCAATGGACAGGGGTGGCTAGCGGGAGGGCCGATGAGCAGTTCTTC.

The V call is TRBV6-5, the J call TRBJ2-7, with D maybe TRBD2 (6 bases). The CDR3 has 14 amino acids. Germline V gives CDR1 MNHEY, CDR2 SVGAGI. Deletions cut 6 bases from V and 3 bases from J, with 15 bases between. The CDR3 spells CASSRLVGSYEQYF. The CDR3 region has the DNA TGTGCCAGCAGCCGACTAGTTGGTAGCTACGAGCAGTACTTC.

This CDR3 is CASSSRVGRGRVTEAFF. DNA of the CDR3: TGTGCCAGCAGTTCCCGGGTGGGGCGCGGTAGGGTCACTGAAGCTTTCTTT. V is TRBV28 and J is TRBJ1-1; D may be TRBD1 (5 bases). The CDR3 spans 17 residues. The V gene's germline CDR1 is MDHEN and CDR2 SYDVKM. The V gene lost 4 bases and the J gene lost 4 bases, with 22 bases spanning the gap.